The 32 T cell receptor beta chains in this list originate from one sample, sequenced in a study of T cells after yellow fever vaccination. Each CDR3 protein is one row after TCRdb ran MiXCR on the 5' RACE reads. The table has some 350,000 distinct CDR3 sequences, about 4% seen once. The sample here was PBMCs, taken 5 days after the yellow fever booster vaccination. These receptors were taken from a man younger than 35 who received the YFV17D yellow fever vaccine.

This clonotype was seen many times. The rearrangement joins TRBV3-1 to TRBJ2-1; D call uncertain. The CDR3 loop spans 13 amino acids. Trimming shortened V by 1 base and J by 12 bases, and 13 bases separated the two germline ends. Germline values: CDR1 LGHDT, CDR2 YNNKEL (reference sequence). The CDR3 protein is CASSQGRVGGQFF. In nucleotides, the CDR3 is TGTGCCAGCAGCCAAGGAAGGGTAGGTGGGCAGTTCTTC.

J is TRBJ2-3 and V is TRBV12-3 or TRBV12-4; the D is unclear. The CDR3 has 11 amino acids. With 11 bases removed from V and 5 bases from J, the gap between germline ends came to 11 bases. This CDR3 is CALLFGDTQYF. The CDR3 DNA is TGTGCCCTATTATTTGGAGATACGCAGTATTTT.

The chain combines TRBV7-2 with TRBJ1-2; 9 bases are a match to TRBD1. Germline assignment: CDR1 SGHTA and CDR2 FQGNSA. Losses at the gene ends were 5 bases for V and 3 bases for J; bases not matched to a gene: 4. The CDR3 totals 14 residues. The CDR3: CASSLGTGYYGYTF. The CDR3 DNA reads TGTGCCAGCAGCCTGGGGACAGGGTACTATGGCTACACCTTC.

Worth noting for this clonotype: One base away lies a much larger clone, so this may be a sequencing read error. The chain joins TRBV12-5 to TRBJ2-1, with 7 bases aligning to TRBD2. This CDR3 contains 16 residues. Germline loops: CDR1 LGHNT, CDR2 FRNRAP. The trim removed 3 bases at V and 5 bases at J, leaving 10 bases unmatched. CDR3 sequence reads: CASGFTIGGSNNEQFF. The CDR3 nucleotides read TGTGCTAGTGGTTTCACTATCGGGGGGTCCAACAATGAGCAGTTCTTC.

This clonotype was detected a few times. V usage is TRBV7-9 and J usage is TRBJ1-4; TRBD1 matches at 9 bases. CDR1 is SEHNR, CDR2 FQNEAQ, per germline (reference sequence). The CDR3 length is 15 residues. V gave up 5 bases and J gave up 8 bases; unmatched junction bases: 9. CDR3 nucleotide sequence: TGTGCCAGCAGCGGGAACAGGGGGCTTCGAGAAAAACTGTTTTTT. It is translated as CASSGNRGLREKLFF.

V and J are TRBV20-1 and TRBJ1-6; D is uncertain. Germline-derived CDR1 and CDR2 are DFQATT and SNEGSKA (reference sequence). The CDR3 has 14 residues. Trimming pared 2 bases from V and 5 bases from J, leaving 10 bases between. The CDR3 DNA reads TGCAGTGCTAGAACCGGGTATGATAATTCACCCCTCCACTTT. Protein: CSARTGYDNSPLHF.

Ten or more counts support this clonotype. The rearrangement joins TRBV6-2 or TRBV6-3 to TRBJ2-5; tentatively, D is TRBD1 or TRBD2 (5 bases each). Trimming took 8 bases from V and 11 from J, leaving 12 bases between them. CDR3 length: 10 amino acids. Germline assignment: CDR1 MNHEY and CDR2 SVGEGT. CDR3 sequence (DNA): TGTGCCAGCTGGGGGAGAGGACAGTACTTC. This gives the protein CASWGRGQYF.

There are a few counts of this clonotype. The chain uses TRBV2 and TRBJ2-2; D uncertain. The CDR3 consists of 12 residues. V lost 2 bases and J 8 bases, leaving 6 bases between the germline ends. CDR1 is SNHLY, CDR2 FYNNEI, per germline. The CDR3 DNA sequence: TGTGCCAGCAGTGAAAACGGGGGGGAGCTGTTTTTT. Its translation is CASSENGGELFF.

V gene TRBV5-6 combines with J gene TRBJ2-3, with unresolved D. V lost 4 bases to trimming and J lost 5 bases, with 17 bases between them. The CDR3 loop spans 15 amino acids. Germline values: CDR1 SGHDT, CDR2 YYEEEE. In DNA, the CDR3 is TGTGCCAGCAGCCCTCGGACCCCGATGGGAGATACGCAGTATTTT. Translation gives CASSPRTPMGDTQYF.

This clonotype was seen many times. V is TRBV18 and J is TRBJ2-7, with D possibly TRBD2 on 6 matching bases. V lost 1 base and J 2 bases, leaving 12 bases between the germline ends. The CDR3 covers 15 residues. The V gene's germline CDR1 is KGHSH and CDR2 LQKENI. CDR3 amino acids: CASSPRGGFTYEQYF. DNA for the CDR3: TGTGCCAGCTCACCACGGGGAGGATTCACCTACGAGCAGTACTTC.

Only a few counts were recorded for this clonotype. The chain carries TRBV5-1 and TRBJ2-1; 9 nucleotides match TRBD2. This CDR3 has 15 residues. Trimming removed 0 bases from V and 5 bases from J; junction bases left unmatched: 3. Germline V gene data show CDR1 as SGHRS and CDR2 as YFSETQ. CDR3 sequence reads: CASSLGLAVHNEQFF. CDR3 coding DNA: TGCGCCAGCAGCTTGGGACTAGCGGTCCACAATGAGCAGTTCTTC.

This clonotype was seen many times. The V and J genes are TRBV6-5 and TRBJ2-1; the match to TRBD1 covers 9 bases. V gave up 2 bases and J gave up 8 bases; unmatched junction bases: 7. Germline V CDR1 and CDR2: MNHEY, SVGAGI. The CDR3 totals 15 residues. The CDR3 sequence is CASSYSWDRAYEQFF. CDR3 DNA sequence: TGTGCCAGCAGTTACAGTTGGGACAGGGCCTATGAGCAGTTCTTC.

The sample holds a few counts of this clonotype. The chain is built from TRBV19 and TRBJ2-7; the D gene is possibly TRBD2 (5 bases). CDR1 is LNHDA, CDR2 SQIVND, per germline (reference sequence). The CDR3 loop spans 16 amino acids. V lost 5 bases and J lost 2, with 19 bases in between. CDR3 in amino acids: CASSPGRADGPYEQYF. In nucleotides, the CDR3 is TGTGCCAGTAGTCCCGGCCGAGCGGACGGCCCCTACGAGCAGTACTTC.

The sample holds many counts of this clonotype. The genes are TRBV7-6 and TRBJ2-1; no definite D call. Deletions cut 4 bases from V and 9 bases from J, with 10 bases between. Germline assignment: CDR1 SGHVS and CDR2 FNYEAQ. The length of the CDR3 is 12 residues. DNA of the CDR3: TGTGCCAGCAGCTCGACCGAGGTTGAGCAGTTCTTC. It specifies CASSSTEVEQFF.

This chain connects TRBV5-1 to TRBJ2-5; tentative D call: TRBD2 (7 bases). Trimming cost V 6 bases and J 2 bases, with 20 bases left between them. This CDR3 is built from 16 residues. In germline, CDR1 is SGHRS, CDR2 YFSETQ. The CDR3 bases are TGCGCCAGCAAGGTCGCGGGGGCCCGGGTTCAAGAGACCCAGTACTTC. Encoded protein: CASKVAGARVQETQYF.

The chain carries TRBV5-1 and TRBJ2-3, with D possibly TRBD2 on 5 matching bases. The CDR3 contains 14 residues. V was shortened by 1 base and J by 6 bases, with 12 bases between the two germline ends. Germline V gene lookup returns CDR1 SGHRS and CDR2 YFSETQ. CDR3 coding DNA: TGCGCCAGCAGCTTGACCCGGCCGGGGGATACGCAGTATTTT. This encodes CASSLTRPGDTQYF.

This clonotype appeared many times. The chain recombines TRBV4-3 with TRBJ1-1; D unclear. Between the trimmed V and J ends, which lost 1 base and 3 bases, there was a span of 12 bases. Per germline, CDR1 LGHNA and CDR2 YSLEER. This CDR3 is 15 amino acids long. CDR3 loop: CASSQAEGWDTEAFF. The CDR3 DNA sequence: TGCGCCAGCAGCCAAGCGGAGGGATGGGACACTGAAGCTTTCTTT.

The chain carries TRBV7-8 and TRBJ2-4; 7 nucleotides match TRBD2. Trimming took 1 base from V and 1 from J; bases not matched to a gene: 4. The length of the CDR3 is 16 residues. Germline V gene sequence: CDR1 SGHVS, CDR2 FQNEAQ. The CDR3 bases are TGTGCCAGCAGCTTAGGTGGGGGGGTCGCCAAAAACATTCAGTACTTC. It encodes CASSLGGGVAKNIQYF.

This clonotype was found a few times. The chain joins TRBV5-5 to TRBJ1-2; D gene ambiguous. Germline V gene data show CDR1 as SGHKS and CDR2 as YYEKEE (reference sequence). This CDR3 spans 14 amino acids. Between the trimmed V and J ends, which lost 0 bases and 6 bases, there was a span of 12 bases. As DNA, the CDR3 is TGTGCCAGCAGCTTGGGGCTGGGGTTGGATGGCTACACCTTC. Translation: CASSLGLGLDGYTF.

This chain joins TRBV14 and TRBJ2-1; possibly TRBD1 for D (6 bases). The CDR3 totals 15 residues. Germline V gene lookup returns CDR1 SGHDN and CDR2 FVKESK. Trimming pared 2 bases from V and 9 bases from J, leaving 17 bases between. The CDR3 region is CASSQRLNQGSEQFF. Here the CDR3 DNA reads TGTGCCAGCAGCCAAAGGTTAAACCAGGGGAGTGAGCAGTTCTTC.

Only a few counts were recorded for this clonotype. The V and J genes are TRBV13 and TRBJ2-4; 7 bases agree with TRBD1. Trimming removed 5 bases from V and 0 bases from J; junction bases left unmatched: 4. The CDR3 spans 15 residues. Germline V gene data show CDR1 as PRHDT and CDR2 as FYEKMQ (reference sequence). CDR3 DNA: TGTGCCAGCAGCGCACAGGGGTTAGCCAAAAACATTCAGTACTTC. As protein: CASSAQGLAKNIQYF.

This clonotype was counted many times. The chain is built from TRBV15 and TRBJ1-5; a weak D match, TRBD1 (6 bases). The CDR3 covers 14 residues. CDR1 is LNHNV and CDR2 is YYDKDF in the germline V gene (reference sequence). With 5 bases removed from V and 2 bases from J, the gap between germline ends came to 10 bases. CDR3 region: CATSLRGGNQPQHF. CDR3 nucleotide sequence: TGTGCCACCAGCCTCAGGGGAGGCAATCAGCCCCAGCATTTT. The complete variable domain, with remaining parts taken from reference TRBV15 and TRBJ1-5, reads DAMVIQNPRYQVTQFGKPVTLSCSQTLNHNVMYWYQQKSSQAPKLLFHYYDKDFNNEADTPDNFQSRRPNTSFCFLDIRSPGLGDTAMYLCATSLRGGNQPQHFGDGTRLSIL.

There are many counts of this clonotype. The chain joins TRBV5-1 to TRBJ2-5; D not resolved. The V gene lost 4 bases and the J gene lost 4 bases, with 11 bases spanning the gap. The V gene's germline CDR1 is SGHRS and CDR2 YFSETQ. This CDR3 has 13 residues. The CDR3 sequence: CASSAGPGETQYF. CDR3 nucleotide sequence: TGCGCCAGCAGCGCAGGCCCGGGAGAGACCCAGTACTTC.

This clonotype was found a few times. The chain couples TRBV27 to TRBJ1-2; no reliable D call. CDR1 and CDR2 from the germline V gene are MNHEY and SMNVEV (reference sequence). V lost 6 bases and J lost 3, with 11 bases in between. The CDR3 extends over 13 amino acids. CDR3: CASRPGLDYGYTF. The CDR3 bases are TGTGCCAGCAGACCGGGCTTAGACTATGGCTACACCTTC.

This clonotype has ten or more counts. This sequence joins TRBV11-2 and TRBJ2-5; D not resolved. Germline-derived CDR1 and CDR2 are SGHAT and FQNNGV. The CDR3 spans 13 residues. The ends were cut back, 2 bases at V and 5 bases at J, with 9 bases in the middle. Here the CDR3 DNA reads TGTGCCAGCAGCTTATGGGTAGGGGAGACCCAGTACTTC. Residues: CASSLWVGETQYF.

As regards this clonotype: Compared with germline, one end of the junction differs, possibly owing to a read error. This chain links TRBV18 with TRBJ1-4, with 8 bases aligning to TRBD1. The germline CDR1 and CDR2 sequences are KGHSH and LQKENI. This CDR3 has 16 residues. CDR3 DNA: TGTGGCAGCTCACCAGGTCGGAGGGACAGGAATGAAAAACTGTTTTTT. It specifies CGSSPGRRDRNEKLFF.

This chain uses TRBV5-1 with TRBJ2-1; TRBD1 aligns across 9 bases. The CDR3 is 15 residues long. CDR1 and CDR2 from the germline V gene are SGHRS and YFSETQ. The trim removed 4 bases at V and 2 bases at J, leaving 4 bases unmatched. In DNA, the CDR3 is TGCGCCAGCAGCCAGGGACAGGGCCCCTACAATGAGCAGTTCTTC. It yields the protein CASSQGQGPYNEQFF.

The chain recombines TRBV20-1 with TRBJ2-7; 7 positions agree with TRBD2. This CDR3 is built from 16 residues. CDR1 and CDR2 (germline): DFQATT, SNEGSKA (reference sequence). J gave up 9 bases and V 3 bases, and 20 bases lay outside the gene matches. CDR3 in amino acids: CSARVDSAGQAPRQYV. CDR3 bases: TGCAGTGCTAGGGTTGACTCAGCGGGGCAGGCTCCGAGGCAGTACGTC.

This clonotype was seen at least ten times. The chain is built from TRBV9 and TRBJ2-3; TRBD2 aligns across 9 bases. V shed 3 bases and J 4 bases; nucleotides not matched to a gene: 12. Germline V lookup: CDR1 SGDLS, CDR2 YYNGEE. The CDR3 has 17 residues. The CDR3 nucleotides are TGTGCCAGCAGCGCCCCGCGCGGGGGGGCGCGATCAGATACGCAGTATTTT. It codes for CASSAPRGGARSDTQYF.

The sample holds many counts of this clonotype. The junction departs from the called germline gene at one end, perhaps through a read error. The rearrangement joins TRBV5-1 to TRBJ2-3; 7 bases are shared with TRBD2. Germline loops: CDR1 SGHRS, CDR2 YFSETQ. The CDR3 runs to 14 residues. In nucleotides, the CDR3 is TGTGCCAGCAGCCCCGGGACTACCACAGATACGCAGTATTTT. Protein product: CASSPGTTTDTQYF.

V and J are TRBV11-2 and TRBJ2-3; TRBD1 might be the D (6 bases). Trimming shortened V by 1 base and J by 5 bases, and 16 bases separated the two germline ends. Germline assignment: CDR1 SGHAT and CDR2 FQNNGV. The CDR3 contains 16 residues. The CDR3 bases are TGTGCCAGCAGCTTAGGACACAGGGCAGTAAAAGATACGCAGTATTTT. Translating it yields CASSLGHRAVKDTQYF.

The gene calls are TRBV7-2 and TRBJ2-5; 8 bases map to TRBD2. V trimming: 5 bases; J trimming: 9 bases; junction bases outside the gene matches: 11. Germline loops: CDR1 SGHTA, CDR2 FQGNSA. This CDR3 comprises 14 residues. The CDR3 DNA is TGTGCCAGCAGCCTCAGCGGGAGCATAGGGGCCCAGTACTTC. Protein sequence: CASSLSGSIGAQYF. The full variable domain, with the rest looked up from reference TRBV7-2 and TRBJ2-5, is GAGVSQSPSNKVTEKGKDVELRCDPISGHTALYWYRQSLGQGLEFLIYFQGNSAPDKSGLPSDRFSAERTGGSVSTLTIQRTQQEDSAVYLCASSLSGSIGAQYFGPGTRLLVL.